These 21 T cell receptor beta chains were all obtained from the same sample, sequenced in a study of cytomegalovirus exposure and HLA in healthy donors. PCR employed 60 Vbeta and 13 Jbeta primers. TCRdb keeps only in-frame clones here, not all; method: immunoSEQ multiplex PCR. The table shows roughly 190,000 clones, with roughly 76% occurring only once. The sequencing sample was made of PBMCs. Receptors were obtained from a woman under 40 in good health and CMV-seropositive.

V usage is TRBV9 and J usage is TRBJ2-2; maybe TRBD2 (6 bases). Germline CDR1 and CDR2: SGDLS and YYNGEE. The CDR3 sequence is 14 residues long. V lost 4 bases and J lost 6, with 13 bases in between. This CDR3 reads CASSPRGGSGELFF. The CDR3 coding sequence is TGTGCCAGCAGCCCGCGGGGCGGATCCGGGGAGCTGTTTTTT.

The chain has TRBV28 and TRBJ2-3; D is ambiguous. Germline V gene lookup returns CDR1 MDHEN and CDR2 SYDVKM. Trimming cost V 2 bases and J 6 bases, with 9 bases left between them. The CDR3 extends over 13 amino acids. The CDR3 DNA follows: TGTGCCAGCAGTTTAGGTACTTTGGATACGCAGTATTTT. This sequence encodes CASSLGTLDTQYF.

The V and J genes are TRBV5-8 and TRBJ2-1; D is uncertain. Germline V CDR1 and CDR2: SGHTS, YDEGEE. V was cut by 1 base and J by 4 bases, with 12 bases left in between. The CDR3 spans 15 residues. CDR3 sequence reads: CASSLSRPEYNEQFF. The CDR3 DNA sequence: TGTGCCAGCAGCTTGAGCAGGCCGGAATACAATGAGCAGTTCTTC.

This chain connects TRBV15 to TRBJ2-2; a weak D match, TRBD2 (5 bases). CDR1 and CDR2 from the germline V gene are LNHNV and YYDKDF (reference sequence). Trimming removed 0 bases from V and 6 bases from J, with 8 bases in between. The CDR3 sequence is 14 residues long. CDR3 coding DNA: TGTGCCACCAGCAGAGATACGCGGGCCGGGGAGCTGTTTTTT. Translation: CATSRDTRAGELFF.

Only one count was recorded for this clone. The rearrangement uses TRBV6-5 and TRBJ1-2; D is unclear. V was trimmed by 4 bases and J by 2 bases, leaving 8 bases between them. CDR3 length: 13 residues. CDR1 and CDR2 (germline): MNHEY, SVGAGI. CDR3 sequence (DNA): TGTGCCAGCAGTTTTACTCCCAACTATGGCTACACCTTC. Translated, it gives CASSFTPNYGYTF.

This chain joins TRBV27 and TRBJ1-6; D is perhaps TRBD1 (6 bases). This CDR3 comprises 12 residues. Looked up from germline, CDR1 is MNHEY and CDR2 is SMNVEV (reference sequence). V gave up 7 bases and J gave up 7 bases, with 8 bases separating them. CDR3 residues: CASKRGNSPLHF. CDR3 DNA: TGTGCCAGCAAGAGGGGGAATTCACCCCTCCACTTT.

This chain joins TRBV5-8 and TRBJ1-1, with TRBD1 matching over 8 bases. Germline V CDR1 and CDR2: SGHTS, YDEGEE. The ends lost 3 bases at V and 4 bases at J; junction bases unmatched: 8. CDR3 length: 15 amino acids. The CDR3 DNA sequence: TGTGCCAGCAGCTCCCGGACAGGGCTAGGCACTGAAGCTTTCTTT. The encoded protein is CASSSRTGLGTEAFF.

The rearrangement uses TRBV6-5 and TRBJ1-3; possible D gene TRBD1, 6 bases. From germline, CDR1 is MNHEY and CDR2 SVGAGI. V lost 4 bases, J lost 0 bases, and 10 bases lay in between. This CDR3 is 15 amino acids long. The CDR3 bases are TGTGCCAGCAGTTCTACAGGGCTCTCTGGAAACACCATATATTTT. It yields the protein CASSSTGLSGNTIYF.

In regard to this clone: This specimen includes other DNA sequences encoding the same CDR3. CDR3 sequence: CSVDPGTGGVHEQYF. In DNA, the CDR3 is TGCAGCGTCGATCCCGGGACAGGGGGTGTCCACGAGCAGTACTTC. The J gene is TRBJ2-7, the V gene TRBV29-1; 11 bases map to TRBD1. In germline, CDR1 is SQVTM, CDR2 ANQGSEA. Germline trimming cut 6 bases from V and 5 bases from J; bases unmatched to any gene: 12. This CDR3 comprises 15 residues.

The chain is built from TRBV7-6 and TRBJ2-1; 14 bases map to TRBD2. The trim removed 5 bases at V and 6 bases at J, leaving 6 bases unmatched. The germline CDR1 and CDR2 sequences are SGHVS and FNYEAQ. The CDR3 sequence is 16 residues long. The CDR3: CASSTRTSGRINEQFF. DNA of the CDR3: TGTGCCAGCAGCACCAGGACTAGCGGGAGGATCAATGAGCAGTTCTTC.

The CDR3 nucleotides are TGTGCCAGCAGCCAAGATACGAAAGGGGTGGGGACTGAAGCTTTCTTT. Amino acids: CASSQDTKGVGTEAFF. The rearrangement uses TRBV4-2 and TRBJ1-1; D may be TRBD1 (5 bases). There are 16 residues in the CDR3. Germline V gene lookup returns CDR1 LGHNA and CDR2 YNFKEQ. The ends were cut back, 0 bases at V and 5 bases at J, with 16 bases in the middle.

The chain couples TRBV7-9 to TRBJ2-5, with 7 bases that match TRBD1. V lost 6 bases, J lost 5 bases, and 9 bases stayed unmatched. The CDR3 covers 14 residues. Per germline, CDR1 SEHNR and CDR2 FQNEAQ (reference sequence). The CDR3 sequence is CASRAPGQRETQYF. The CDR3 DNA is TGTGCCAGCAGGGCTCCGGGACAGAGGGAGACCCAGTACTTC.

The rearrangement links TRBV29-1 to TRBJ1-2, with a possible D match to TRBD1 (5 bases). Deletions cut 4 bases from V and 2 bases from J, with 8 bases between. The CDR3 is 12 amino acids. Germline CDR1 SQVTM, CDR2 ANQGSEA. The DNA for the CDR3 is TGCAGCGTTGGTGGGGGGAACTATGGCTACACCTTC. As protein: CSVGGGNYGYTF.

J is TRBJ2-3 and V is TRBV5-1; 13 bases agree with TRBD2. The V gene end was trimmed by 4 bases and the J gene end by 6 bases; junction bases not matched to a gene: 5. The CDR3 sequence is 15 residues long. Germline CDR1 is SGHRS and CDR2 is YFSETQ. CDR3 in amino acids: CASSPGLAGTDTQYF. CDR3 nucleotide sequence: TGCGCCAGCAGCCCGGGACTAGCGGGAACCGATACGCAGTATTTT.

This clone has more than one count but fewer than ten. The chain couples TRBV28 to TRBJ1-6, with no clear D. Germline loops: CDR1 MDHEN, CDR2 SYDVKM. CDR3 length: 12 amino acids. The germline V and J ends were trimmed by 7 bases and 13 bases, with 14 bases remaining between them. The CDR3 DNA follows: TGTGCCAGCACCCCCCCGCGAGGGCCCCTCCACTTT. Amino acid sequence: CASTPPRGPLHF. The entire variable domain, with the rest obtained from reference TRBV28 and TRBJ1-6, is as follows: DVKVTQSSRYLVKRTGEKVFLECVQDMDHENMFWYRQDPGLGLRLIYFSYDVKMKEKGDIPEGYSVSREKKERFSLILESASTNQTSMYLCASTPPRGPLHFGNGTRLTVT.

V and J are TRBV19 and TRBJ1-5; D unclear. Between the trimmed V and J ends, which lost 1 base and 8 bases, there was a span of 18 bases. The V gene's germline CDR1 is LNHDA and CDR2 SQIVND (reference sequence). The CDR3 covers 16 residues. The DNA of the CDR3 is TGTGCCAGTAGTATAGGACGAGGGTCGTCGCGGGAGCCCCAGCATTTT. It codes for CASSIGRGSSREPQHF.

This clone has just a few counts. The V call is TRBV7-2, the J call TRBJ2-4, with TRBD2 matching 10 bases. CDR3 length: 15 amino acids. Germline-derived CDR1 and CDR2 are SGHTA and FQGNSA. Trimming cost V 1 base and J 8 bases; bases outside gene matches: 5. The CDR3 DNA follows: TGTGCCAGCAGCTTAGGTTTTCTAGCGGGAGACATTCAGTACTTC. Residues: CASSLGFLAGDIQYF.

In regard to this clone: Distinct nucleotide sequences in the sample also encode this CDR3. This chain joins TRBV2 and TRBJ2-2; the D gene is possibly TRBD2 (5 bases). Germline assignment: CDR1 SNHLY and CDR2 FYNNEI. Trimming left V 2 bases short and J 4 bases short, with 5 bases between. The CDR3 spans 13 residues. In DNA, the CDR3 is TGTGCCAGCAGTGAACGGGGCACCGGGGAGCTGTTTTTT. Its translation: CASSERGTGELFF.

Details on this clone: At one end, the junction sequence differs from germline, possibly due to a read error. This chain uses TRBV2 with TRBJ2-7; the match to TRBD1 covers 10 bases. Germline CDR1 SNHLY, CDR2 FYNNEI. This CDR3 has 13 amino acids. DNA of the CDR3: TGTGCCAGCCGGGACAGGGGAAACTCCGGCCGTAACTTC. Translated: CASRDRGNSGRNF.

V usage is TRBV28 and J usage is TRBJ2-5; 7 bases match TRBD1. The CDR3 is made up of 14 amino acids. Unmatched junction bases numbered 7, after V lost 6 bases and J lost 3 bases. Germline V gives CDR1 MDHEN, CDR2 SYDVKM. CDR3 amino acids: CASRPPGQKETQYF. The CDR3 bases are TGTGCCAGCAGGCCCCCGGGACAGAAAGAGACCCAGTACTTC. The entire variable domain, with the rest obtained from reference TRBV28 and TRBJ2-5, is as follows: DVKVTQSSRYLVKRTGEKVFLECVQDMDHENMFWYRQDPGLGLRLIYFSYDVKMKEKGDIPEGYSVSREKKERFSLILESASTNQTSMYLCASRPPGQKETQYFGPGTRLLVL.

This clone was detected only a few times. The V gene is TRBV15, the J gene TRBJ2-7, with 7 nucleotides matching TRBD1. V gave up 1 base and J gave up 5 bases; unmatched junction bases: 8. From germline, CDR1 is LNHNV and CDR2 YYDKDF (reference sequence). The CDR3 sequence is 15 residues long. CDR3 DNA: TGTGCCACCAGCAGAGCCCAAAAACAGGGGCACGAGCAGTACTTC. This codes for CATSRAQKQGHEQYF.